The 16 T cell receptor beta chains given below trace back to one sample, sequenced in a study of blood T cells in healthy people across ages. A second PCR, run for about 6 to 12 cycles, used a sample-barcoded 5' primer plus a J-beta primer mix. MiXCR was run by TCRdb on the 5' RACE reads, yielding one entry per CDR3 protein. The table has 500,000 to 550,000 distinct CDR3 sequences, around 24% seen once. These data also featured in a second study, about T cells of mothers and their children.

Material: blood. These receptors were collected from a boy between 10 and 17 years old in good health.

The chain joins TRBV7-3 to TRBJ1-1; D is ambiguous. Trimming shortened V by 2 bases and J by 1 base, and 11 bases separated the two germline ends. CDR3 length equals 15 residues. Germline CDR1 and CDR2: SGHTA and FQGTGA. CDR3 DNA: TGTGCCAGCAGCTTATTGTCCGGAGAGAACACTGAAGCTTTCTTT. Translated: CASSLLSGENTEAFF.

This clonotype occurred a few times. V is TRBV4-3 and J is TRBJ2-1; D not resolved. Per the germline V gene, CDR1 is LGHNA and CDR2 is YSLEER. Trimming left V 0 bases short and J 6 bases short, with 6 bases between. The CDR3 consists of 13 residues. CDR3 DNA sequence: TGCGCCAGCAGCCAAGATACCTCCAATGAGCAGTTCTTC. Residues: CASSQDTSNEQFF.

This clonotype has just one count. This chain joins TRBV24-1 and TRBJ2-1; 12 bases line up with TRBD2. Trimming at V came to 4 bases and at J to 3 bases, leaving 6 bases not matched to a gene. This CDR3 spans 17 amino acids. CDR1 KGHDR and CDR2 SFDVKD come from the germline V gene. CDR3 sequence: CATSDWTSGNFYNEQFF. The CDR3 nucleotides read TGTGCCACCAGTGACTGGACTAGCGGGAACTTCTACAATGAGCAGTTCTTC.

The chain links TRBV20-1 to TRBJ2-5; weak D call: TRBD2 (7 bases). The better agreement between TRBJ2-7 and the DNA end casts doubt on the J call. CDR1 and CDR2 from the germline V gene are DFQATT and SNEGSKA (reference sequence). There are 13 residues in the CDR3. The CDR3 loop is CSDRGGVSYEQYF. In nucleotides, the CDR3 is TGCAGTGATCGAGGGGGGGTGTCCTACGAGCAGTACTTC.

This chain connects TRBV28 to TRBJ2-1, with D possibly TRBD1 on 5 matching bases. Per the germline V gene, CDR1 is MDHEN and CDR2 is SYDVKM. Trimming took off 3 bases at V and 5 bases at J, with 8 bases between the two ends. This CDR3 is 13 amino acids long. This chain's CDR3 is CASSFQGNNEQFF. CDR3 sequence (DNA): TGTGCCAGCAGTTTCCAGGGCAACAATGAGCAGTTCTTC.

The rearrangement joins TRBV20-1 to TRBJ1-5; D may be TRBD1 (6 bases). The CDR3 is 15 residues long. Looked up from germline, CDR1 is DFQATT and CDR2 is SNEGSKA (reference sequence). V was trimmed by 2 bases and J by 2 bases, leaving 13 bases between them. CDR3 in DNA: TGCAGTGCTAGACCTACAGGGAGAGGCAATCAGCCCCAGCATTTT. Translated: CSARPTGRGNQPQHF.

The V and J genes are TRBV14 and TRBJ2-3; 9 nucleotides align to TRBD1. The ends lost 8 bases at V and 8 bases at J; junction bases unmatched: 8. From germline, CDR1 is SGHDN and CDR2 FVKESK. The CDR3 totals 13 residues. Written as DNA, the CDR3 is TGTGCCAGCTCGGACAGGGGTTTTGGTACGCAGTATTTT. It is translated as CASSDRGFGTQYF.

The chain employs TRBV7-2 and TRBJ2-1; D remains unclear. TRBJ2-7 matches the DNA end more closely, so the J call is doubtful. Per the germline V gene, CDR1 is SGHTA and CDR2 is FQGNSA. This CDR3 is 12 amino acids long. In DNA, the CDR3 is TGTGCCAGCAGCTTAGTTACCCACGAGCAGTACTTC. This codes for CASSLVTHEQYF.

This clonotype has only a few counts. The rearrangement joins TRBV7-3 to TRBJ2-1; D not resolved. V gave up 6 bases and J gave up 0 bases, with 12 bases separating them. Germline lookup yields CDR1 SGHTA and CDR2 FQGTGA. The CDR3 consists of 15 residues. This CDR3 is CASSRVVSSYNEQFF. CDR3 nucleotides: TGTGCCAGCAGTAGAGTTGTGAGCTCCTACAATGAGCAGTTCTTC.

This chain connects TRBV2 to TRBJ2-5; 11 bases fit TRBD2. The J call may not be correct, given that the DNA end is closer to TRBJ2-1. CDR1 and CDR2 from the germline V gene are SNHLY and FYNNEI. CDR3 length: 16 amino acids. The CDR3 region has the DNA TGTGCCAGCAGTACCCTAGCGGGGGGCCTCTACAATGAGCAGTTCTTC. Its protein is CASSTLAGGLYNEQFF.

The chain links TRBV15 to TRBJ1-4, with TRBD1 matching over 10 bases. The germline V gene encodes CDR1 LNHNV and CDR2 YYDKDF (reference sequence). This CDR3 spans 15 amino acids. Trimming removed 2 bases from V and 8 bases from J; junction bases left unmatched: 5. The CDR3 sequence is CATSRRQGAGEKLFF. The CDR3 DNA reads TGTGCCACCAGCAGACGACAGGGGGCAGGGGAAAAACTGTTTTTT.

The table lists this clonotype with a few counts. The chain recombines TRBV11-3 with TRBJ2-1, with 8 bases lining up with TRBD1. Germline V CDR1 and CDR2: SGHNT, YENEEA. The CDR3 consists of 14 residues. J lost 7 bases, V lost 5 bases, and 7 bases had no gene match. In nucleotides, the CDR3 is TGTGCCAGCAGCGCCAGGACAGGGACTAATGAGCAGTTCTTC. Amino acid sequence: CASSARTGTNEQFF. Using reference TRBV11-3 and TRBJ2-1 for the parts outside the CDR3, the full variable domain is EAGVVQSPRYKIIEKKQPVAFWCNPISGHNTLYWYLQNLGQGPELLIRYENEEAVDDSQLPKDRFSAERLKGVDSTLKIQPAELGDSAVYLCASSARTGTNEQFFGPGTRLTVL.

This clonotype was observed a handful of times. The chain joins TRBV6-2 or TRBV6-3 to TRBJ1-5; D perhaps matches TRBD1 (6 bases). The V and J ends lost 2 bases and 4 bases respectively, with 9 bases between them. Germline lookup yields CDR1 MNHEY and CDR2 SVGEGT. This CDR3 comprises 14 residues. CDR3 DNA: TGTGCCAGCAGTTACGCAGGGGAGAATCAGCCCCAGCATTTT. Translation gives CASSYAGENQPQHF.

The chain couples TRBV5-1 to TRBJ2-2; TRBD2 matches 10 bases. The V and J ends lost 2 bases and 0 bases, in that order; junction bases with no gene match: 7. Germline CDR1 reads SGHRS; CDR2 reads YFSETQ. This CDR3 region has 18 residues. Written as DNA, the CDR3 is TGCGCCAGCAGCTTAGGACTAGCGGAGCTAACGAACACCGGGGAGCTGTTTTTT. It encodes CASSLGLAELTNTGELFF.

This clonotype was found a few times. Compared with germline, one end of the junction differs, possibly owing to a read error. J is TRBJ2-7 and V is TRBV28; TRBD1 is a possible D gene (6 bases). This CDR3 is 14 amino acids long. Germline-derived CDR1 and CDR2 are MDHEN and SYDVKM. The CDR3 is CAGSLSRGTYEQYF. CDR3 nucleotide sequence: TGTGCCGGCAGTTTGTCCAGGGGTACCTACGAGCAGTACTTC. The entire variable domain, with the rest obtained from reference TRBV28 and TRBJ2-7, is as follows: DVKVTQSSRYLVKRTGEKVFLECVQDMDHENMFWYRQDPGLGLRLIYFSYDVKMKEKGDIPEGYSVSREKKERFSLILESASTNQTSMYLCAGSLSRGTYEQYFGPGTRLTVT.

This clonotype appeared a few times. V usage is TRBV28 and J usage is TRBJ1-4; D is perhaps TRBD1 (5 bases). The CDR3 is 15 amino acids. Germline V lookup: CDR1 MDHEN, CDR2 SYDVKM. The V end lost 3 bases, the J end lost 12 bases, and 20 bases lay between the germline ends. The CDR3 loop is CASSFIWGGETQLFF. The CDR3 DNA is TGTGCCAGCAGTTTCATATGGGGGGGGGAGACGCAACTGTTTTTT.